This is a list of T cell receptor beta chains from one sample in a study of a mutant IDH1 vaccine in newly diagnosed glioma. These receptors' targets are unknown. Clones were read by immunoSEQ multiplex PCR, and TCRdb kept only the in-frame ones, dropping some. The sample shows roughly 51,000 clones, 82% of them seen only once. The specimen was PBMCs, collected from a glioma patient whose treatment included an IDH1 peptide vaccine. All receptors come from a woman between 18 and 29 years old with glioma. Some clones in this sample may be carry-over from other donors' samples. The CDR3 runs from the conserved cysteine through the conserved F or W. A D gene is named only where the DNA matches it firmly. Only some rows state a clone size, as once, few, many or a class for expanded clones.

size: .; D: .; J: TRBJ2-7; V: TRBV9; DNA: TGTGCCAGCAGCGTAGCCCTTGAGTACGAGCAGTACTTC; CDR3: CASSVALEYEQYF
size: once; D: .; J: TRBJ1-4; V: TRBV9; DNA: TGTGCCAGCAGCGTAGGAGCAACTAATGAAAAACTGTTTTTT; CDR3: CASSVGATNEKLFF
size: few; D: .; J: TRBJ1-4; V: TRBV4-3; DNA: TGCGCCAGCAGCCACGCCGCCCCGGATGAAAAACTGTTTTTT; CDR3: CASSHAAPDEKLFF
size: .; D: TRBD2; J: TRBJ2-2; V: TRBV6-5; DNA: TGTGCCAGCAGTCGAATCGGGGGGGCTGGGGAGCTGTTTTTT; CDR3: CASSRIGGAGELFF
size: .; D: .; J: TRBJ1-5; V: TRBV19; DNA: TGTGCCAGTAGTATACGACTTAGTTATAGCAATCAGCCCCAGCATTTT; CDR3: CASSIRLSYSNQPQHF
size: once; D: TRBD1; J: TRBJ1-2; V: TRBV27; DNA: TGTGCCAGCAGTGCAACAGGGGGCTATGGCTACACCTTC; CDR3: CASSATGGYGYTF
size: .; D: .; J: TRBJ1-2; V: TRBV6-6; DNA: TGTGCCAGCAGTTCTAGAGGGGAAAACTATGGCTACACCTTC; CDR3: CASSSRGENYGYTF
size: .; D: .; J: TRBJ2-7; V: TRBV5-4; DNA: TGTGCCAGCAGCTCCCTCAGGGGCGGCCACTCCTACGAGCAGTACTTC; CDR3: CASSSLRGGHSYEQYF
size: .; D: .; J: TRBJ1-1; V: TRBV29-1; DNA: TGCAGCGTCCAGACCGTCGTGAACACTGAAGCTTTCTTT; CDR3: CSVQTVVNTEAFF
size: .; D: TRBD1; J: TRBJ2-7; V: TRBV5-1; DNA: TGCGCCAGCAGCACCGGGGCGGGACAGGGGACCTACGAGCAGTACTTC; CDR3: CASSTGAGQGTYEQYF
size: .; D: TRBD2; J: TRBJ2-1; V: TRBV2; DNA: TGTGCCTCTGAGGGGGGACTAGCGGTGACTGAGCAGTTCTTC; CDR3: CASEGGLAVTEQFF
size: once; D: .; J: TRBJ2-6; V: TRBV27; DNA: TGTGCCAGCTCCTACTGGAACTCTGGGGCCAACGTCCTGACTTTC; CDR3: CASSYWNSGANVLTF
size: .; D: .; J: TRBJ2-2; V: TRBV9; DNA: TGTGCTAGCAGTGGGCCGAATAGGGCCGGGGAGCTGTTTTTT; CDR3: CASSGPNRAGELFF
size: .; D: .; J: TRBJ1-4; V: TRBV7-8; DNA: TGTGCCAGCAGGGGGCCAACTAATGAAAAACTGTTTTTT; CDR3: CASRGPTNEKLFF
size: .; D: .; J: TRBJ1-1; V: TRBV11-2; DNA: TGTGCCAGCAGCTTATGGGGCTTTAGGGTGACTGAAGCTTTCTTT; CDR3: CASSLWGFRVTEAFF
size: .; D: .; J: TRBJ2-5; V: TRBV4-2; DNA: TGTGCCAGCAGCCAAGAGAGAGATGTCGGGCAGAAGACCCAGTACTTC; CDR3: CASSQERDVGQKTQYF
size: .; D: TRBD1; J: TRBJ1-2; V: TRBV6-5; DNA: TGTGCCAGCAGTTACTCCCAGGGGGGGATCTATGGCTACACCTTC; CDR3: CASSYSQGGIYGYTF